This T cell receptor beta chain was captured in a study of CD8+CD57+ T cells in acquired aplastic anemia. The template used for profiling TCR beta VDJ and CDR3 was genomic DNA. TCRdb re-analysed the reads in MiXCR, keeping a single row per CDR3 protein. Among some 190,000 distinct CDR3 sequences listed, roughly half were seen once. This clonotype was counted ten times or more. The CDR3 consists of 16 residues. With 0 bases clipped from V and 8 bases from J, the junction kept 9 bases outside the gene matches. Germline V gene lookup returns CDR1 ENHRY and CDR2 SYGVKD. Sequenced material: sorted CD4+, CD8+, or CD8+CD57+ T cells (not recorded which) from PBMCs. The sequence came from a human donor in good health. This chain uses TRBV10-3 with TRBJ2-2; TRBD2 matches 7 bases. CDR3 nucleotides: TGTGCCATCAGTGAGTCGAGCGGGGATAGACCGGGGGAGCTGTTTTTT. Encoded protein: CAISESSGDRPGELFF.